This T cell receptor beta chain was retrieved from a study of PD-1 blockade in mismatch repair-deficient tumors. The germline V gene has CDR1 MNHEY and CDR2 SMNVEV (reference sequence). The CDR3 is 13 residues long. V lost 3 bases and J lost 7; bases outside the gene matches: 5. Clones were sequenced by immunoSEQ multiplex PCR, and TCRdb holds only the in-frame ones, with some missing. The sample includes roughly 120,000 clones, about 74% seen only once; the top ten take approximately 4.7%. V gene TRBV27 combines with J gene TRBJ2-5; 7 bases map to TRBD1. This sequence originates from an adult with mismatch repair-deficient cancer. Sequenced material: peripheral blood, taken about 60 weeks after starting pembrolizumab. The CDR3 reads CASSLGPGGTQYF. For the CDR3, the DNA is TGTGCCAGCAGTTTGGGCCCAGGGGGGACCCAGTACTTC.